This paragraph reports one TCR beta chain. Germline lookup yields CDR1 MDHEN and CDR2 SYDVKM. V shed 6 bases and J shed 11 bases, with 21 bases lying between them. The CDR3 length is 14 residues. Repertoires were generated with immunoSEQ multiplex PCR, while TCRdb's copy carries only in-frame clones and drops some. In the table there are some 390,000 clones, about 90% of which are singletons. This sample is drawn from a study of blood T cell repertoires in COVID-19. Study as a whole: PBMCs, B-cell-depleted T cells, or T cells provided the cDNA or gDNA that made up the material.

What was sequenced was PBMCs or T cells enriched from blood (not recorded which). This clonotype was obtained from a woman aged 30 to 39 who had recovered from COVID-19. The chain uses TRBV28 and TRBJ2-3; D is perhaps TRBD2 (5 bases). In DNA form, the CDR3 reads TGTGCCAGCAGGTCCGGGCTCGGGCTCCGGGGGCAGTATTTT. Translation gives CASRSGLGLRGQYF.